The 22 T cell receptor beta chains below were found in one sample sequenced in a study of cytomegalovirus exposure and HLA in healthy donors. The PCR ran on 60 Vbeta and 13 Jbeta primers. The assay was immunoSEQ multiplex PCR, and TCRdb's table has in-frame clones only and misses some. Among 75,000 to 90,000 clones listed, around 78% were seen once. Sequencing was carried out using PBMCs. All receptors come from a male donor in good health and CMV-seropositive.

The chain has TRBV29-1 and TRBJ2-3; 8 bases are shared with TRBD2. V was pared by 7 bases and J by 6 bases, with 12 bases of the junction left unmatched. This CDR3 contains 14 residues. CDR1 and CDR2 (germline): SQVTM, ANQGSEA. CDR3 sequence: CSALPGLEADTQYF. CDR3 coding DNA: TGCAGCGCTCTACCGGGACTAGAGGCGGATACGCAGTATTTT.

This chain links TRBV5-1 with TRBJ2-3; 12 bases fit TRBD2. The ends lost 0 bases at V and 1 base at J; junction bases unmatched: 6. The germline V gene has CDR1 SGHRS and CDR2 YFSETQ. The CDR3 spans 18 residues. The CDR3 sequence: CASSLVVTSGGGTDTQYF. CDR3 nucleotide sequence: TGCGCCAGCAGCTTGGTCGTGACTAGCGGGGGTGGCACAGATACGCAGTATTTT.

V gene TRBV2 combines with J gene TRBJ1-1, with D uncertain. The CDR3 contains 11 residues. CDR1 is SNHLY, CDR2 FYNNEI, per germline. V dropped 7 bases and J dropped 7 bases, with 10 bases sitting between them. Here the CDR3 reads CASTRGIEAFF. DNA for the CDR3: TGTGCCAGCACCAGAGGGATTGAAGCTTTCTTT.

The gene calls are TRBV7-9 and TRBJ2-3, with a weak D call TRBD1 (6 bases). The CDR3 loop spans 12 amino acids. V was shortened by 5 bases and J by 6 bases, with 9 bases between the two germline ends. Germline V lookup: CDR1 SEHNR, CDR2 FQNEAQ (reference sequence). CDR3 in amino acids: CASSLQGDTQYF. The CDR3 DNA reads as TGTGCCAGCAGCCTGCAGGGGGATACGCAGTATTTT.

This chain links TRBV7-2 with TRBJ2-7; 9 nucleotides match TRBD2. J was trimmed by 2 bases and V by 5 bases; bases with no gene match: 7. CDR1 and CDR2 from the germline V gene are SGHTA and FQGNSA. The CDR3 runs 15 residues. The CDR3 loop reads CASSRDSGRTYEQYF. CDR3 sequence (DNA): TGTGCCAGCAGCCGCGATAGCGGGAGAACCTACGAGCAGTACTTC.

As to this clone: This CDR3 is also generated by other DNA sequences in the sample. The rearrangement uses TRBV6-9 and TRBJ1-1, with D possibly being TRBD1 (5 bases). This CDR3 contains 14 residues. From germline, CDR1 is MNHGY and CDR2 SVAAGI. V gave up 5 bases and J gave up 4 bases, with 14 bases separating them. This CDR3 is CASSPGRRGTEAFF. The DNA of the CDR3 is TGTGCCAGCAGTCCGGGGCGGAGGGGCACTGAAGCTTTCTTT.

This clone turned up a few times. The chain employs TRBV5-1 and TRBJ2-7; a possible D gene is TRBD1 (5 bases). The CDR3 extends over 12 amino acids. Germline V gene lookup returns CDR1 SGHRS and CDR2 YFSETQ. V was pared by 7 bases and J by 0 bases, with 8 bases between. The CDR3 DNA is TGCGCCAGCGGACACAGCTCCTACGAGCAGTACTTC. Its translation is CASGHSSYEQYF.

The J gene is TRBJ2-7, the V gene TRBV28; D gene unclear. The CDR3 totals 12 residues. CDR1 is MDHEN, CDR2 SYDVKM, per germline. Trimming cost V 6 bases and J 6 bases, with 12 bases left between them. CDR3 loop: CASRSQAPEQYF. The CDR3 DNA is TGTGCCAGCAGAAGTCAAGCCCCCGAGCAGTACTTC. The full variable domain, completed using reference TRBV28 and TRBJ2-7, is DVKVTQSSRYLVKRTGEKVFLECVQDMDHENMFWYRQDPGLGLRLIYFSYDVKMKEKGDIPEGYSVSREKKERFSLILESASTNQTSMYLCASRSQAPEQYFGPGTRLTVT.

Here the CDR3 reads CASSSVLDMFEKLFF. The DNA for the CDR3 is TGTGCCAGCAGTTCGGTCCTCGACATGTTTGAAAAACTGTTTTTT. The chain couples TRBV27 to TRBJ1-4; D gene ambiguous. Trimming cost V 4 bases and J 7 bases, with 16 bases left between them. Looked up from germline, CDR1 is MNHEY and CDR2 is SMNVEV (reference sequence). CDR3 length: 15 residues.

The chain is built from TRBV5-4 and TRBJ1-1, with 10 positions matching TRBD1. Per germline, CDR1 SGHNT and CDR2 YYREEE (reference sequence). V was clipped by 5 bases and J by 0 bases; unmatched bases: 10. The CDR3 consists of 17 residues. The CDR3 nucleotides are TGTGCCAGCAGAACCGACAGGGGGCGGAGAATGAACACTGAAGCTTTCTTT. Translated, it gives CASRTDRGRRMNTEAFF.

The CDR3 sequence is CASSSGLGRSNEQFF. The CDR3 coding sequence is TGTGCCAGCAGCTCGGGACTAGGAAGGTCCAATGAGCAGTTCTTC. The chain couples TRBV7-2 to TRBJ2-1; 8 bases fit TRBD2. The V and J ends lost 4 bases and 6 bases, in that order; junction bases with no gene match: 8. CDR3 size: 15 residues. CDR1 and CDR2 (germline): SGHTA, FQGNSA.

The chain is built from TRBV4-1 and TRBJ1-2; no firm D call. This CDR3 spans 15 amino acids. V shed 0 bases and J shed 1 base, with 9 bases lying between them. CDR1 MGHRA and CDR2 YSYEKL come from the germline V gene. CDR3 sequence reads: CASSQDKTFNYGYTF. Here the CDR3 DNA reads TGCGCCAGCAGCCAAGATAAAACTTTTAACTATGGCTACACCTTC.

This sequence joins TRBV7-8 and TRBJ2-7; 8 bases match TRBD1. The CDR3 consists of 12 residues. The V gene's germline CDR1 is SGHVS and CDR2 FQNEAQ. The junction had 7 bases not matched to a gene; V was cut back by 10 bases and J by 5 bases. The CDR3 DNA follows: TGTGCCACCAGGACAGGGTTTGACGAGCAGTACTTC. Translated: CATRTGFDEQYF.

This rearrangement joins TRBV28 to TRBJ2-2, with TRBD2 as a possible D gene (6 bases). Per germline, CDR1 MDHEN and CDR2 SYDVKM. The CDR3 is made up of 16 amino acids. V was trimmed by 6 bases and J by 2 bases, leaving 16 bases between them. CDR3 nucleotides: TGTGCCAGCAGATATTGGGACTTCCCAAACACCGGGGAGCTGTTTTTT. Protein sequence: CASRYWDFPNTGELFF. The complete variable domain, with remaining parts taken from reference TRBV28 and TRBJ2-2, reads DVKVTQSSRYLVKRTGEKVFLECVQDMDHENMFWYRQDPGLGLRLIYFSYDVKMKEKGDIPEGYSVSREKKERFSLILESASTNQTSMYLCASRYWDFPNTGELFFGEGSRLTVL.

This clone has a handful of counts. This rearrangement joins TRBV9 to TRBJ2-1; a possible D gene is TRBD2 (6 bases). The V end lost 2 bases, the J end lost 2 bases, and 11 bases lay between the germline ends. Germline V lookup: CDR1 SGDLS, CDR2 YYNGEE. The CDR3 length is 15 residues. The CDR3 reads CASSVEGTPYNEQFF. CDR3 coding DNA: TGTGCCAGCAGCGTGGAGGGCACGCCCTACAATGAGCAGTTCTTC.

CDR3 protein: CASSSGQDTEAFF. DNA of the CDR3: TGTGCCAGCTCATCAGGACAGGACACTGAAGCTTTCTTT. The V and J genes are TRBV18 and TRBJ1-1, with TRBD1 matching 7 bases. Germline assignment: CDR1 KGHSH and CDR2 LQKENI. The CDR3 covers 13 residues. The J segment lost 3 bases and the V segment lost 5 bases, leaving 3 bases of the junction unmatched. Full variable domain (remainder filled in from reference TRBV18 and TRBJ1-1): NAGVMQNPRHLVRRRGQEARLRCSPMKGHSHVYWYRQLPEEGLKFMVYLQKENIIDESGMPKERFSAEFPKEGPSILRIQQVVRGDSAAYFCASSSGQDTEAFFGQGTRLTVV.

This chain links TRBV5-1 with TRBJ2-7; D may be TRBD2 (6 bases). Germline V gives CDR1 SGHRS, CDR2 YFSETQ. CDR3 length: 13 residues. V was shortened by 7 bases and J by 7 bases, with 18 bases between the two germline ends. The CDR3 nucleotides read TGCGCCAGCGGAACGGGGACTCCTCGGGAGCAGTACTTC. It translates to CASGTGTPREQYF.

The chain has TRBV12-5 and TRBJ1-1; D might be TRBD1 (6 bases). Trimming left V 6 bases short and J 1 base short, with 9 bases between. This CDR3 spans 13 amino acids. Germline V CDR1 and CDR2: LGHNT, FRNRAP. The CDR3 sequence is CASGRTENTEAFF. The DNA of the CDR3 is TGTGCTAGTGGCAGGACAGAGAACACTGAAGCTTTCTTT.

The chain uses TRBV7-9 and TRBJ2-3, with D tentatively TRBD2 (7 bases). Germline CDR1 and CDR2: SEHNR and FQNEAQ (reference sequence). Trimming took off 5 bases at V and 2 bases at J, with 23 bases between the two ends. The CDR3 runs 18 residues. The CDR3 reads CASSPRGGRRVITDTQYF. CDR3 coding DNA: TGTGCCAGCAGCCCGAGGGGGGGGCGCCGTGTAATCACAGATACGCAGTATTTT.

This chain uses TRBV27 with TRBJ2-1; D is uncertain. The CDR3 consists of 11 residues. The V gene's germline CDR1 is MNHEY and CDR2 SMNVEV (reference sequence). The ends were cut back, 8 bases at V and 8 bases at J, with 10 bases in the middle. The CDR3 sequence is CASSHGYEQFF. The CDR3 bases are TGTGCCAGCTCCCACGGGTATGAGCAGTTCTTC.

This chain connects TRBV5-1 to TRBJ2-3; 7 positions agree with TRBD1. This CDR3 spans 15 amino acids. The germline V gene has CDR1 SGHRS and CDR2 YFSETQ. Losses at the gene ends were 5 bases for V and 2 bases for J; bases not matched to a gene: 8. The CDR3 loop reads CASSRDRAFTDTQYF. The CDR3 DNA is TGCGCCAGCAGTCGAGACAGGGCCTTCACAGATACGCAGTATTTT. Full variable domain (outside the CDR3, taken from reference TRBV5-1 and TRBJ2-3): KAGVTQTPRYLIKTRGQQVTLSCSPISGHRSVSWYQQTPGQGLQFLFEYFSETQRNKGNFPGRFSGRQFSNSRSEMNVSTLELGDSALYLCASSRDRAFTDTQYFGPGTRLTVL.

CDR3 bases: TGTGCCAGCAAGTTGGGGACAGCTTCCTACGAGCAGTACTTC. Encoded protein: CASKLGTASYEQYF. V and J are TRBV5-5 and TRBJ2-7, with 7 bases that match TRBD1. The CDR3 is 14 amino acids. CDR1 and CDR2 (germline): SGHKS, YYEKEE (reference sequence). The V segment lost 6 bases and the J segment 1 base; nucleotides outside the gene matches: 7.